This T cell receptor (beta chain) was sequenced during a study of blood T cell repertoires in COVID-19 (dated by TCRdb to the early 2020s). In the study overall: Collaborator samples came from the United States, Italy and Spain and covered acute and convalescent phases of COVID-19. The material from the prospective study consisted of cDNA or gDNA derived from T cells, B-cell-depleted T cells, or PBMCs. Deeply sampled blood TCRbeta repertoires from subjects exposed to, actively infected with, or recovered from COVID-19 were included in the dataset. The repertoires were released in a freely available public database intended as a resource for research on the immune response to SARS-CoV-2. Samples were obtained from the ongoing ImmuneRACE study (first 160 participants) and from 1,254 subjects provided by 6 global collaborators. The sample metadata nearly always contained a de-identified subject ID, COVID-19 status, age in years and sex. HLA class I and class II types, where available, came from metadata supplied by the sample provider rather than from assay-based typing.

Points the paper makes about the study in general: Clinical and demographic metadata were provided uncurated, with the amount varying by source and participant.

One collaborating source in Seattle enrolled patients during active infection and followed them longitudinally through the course of disease. Collaborating institutions collected whole blood in K2EDTA tubes following their own protocols. For TCRbeta analysis, collaborators shipped samples in one of three forms: frozen whole blood, isolated PBMCs, or DNA extracted from either of those sample types. To note about this clone: There is no known antigen for this receptor. The record has no base qualities; no much larger clone is one base away.

Reading the germline V gene gives CDR1 SGHVS and CDR2 FQNEAQ. Taken from cysteine to phenylalanine, the CDR3 has 15 residues. This entry keeps only the CDR3 DNA: 45 bases, framed from base 1. A distance of 16 bases separates the germline ends of V and J, which lose 5 bases and 8 bases respectively. TCRbeta CDR3 regions were amplified from genomic DNA by means of the immunoSEQ Assay, a bias-controlled multiplex PCR. Per the source publication's procedure: The number of nucleated cells in each sample was estimated by amplification of reference gene primers within the assay. To quantify the absolute abundance of each unique TCRbeta CDR3 rearrangement, sequence reads were collapsed and filtered. For each sample, productive Simpson clonality was calculated by taking the square root of Simpson's diversity index across productive rearrangements. Entries here come from immuneACCESS through TCRdb and include only in-frame sequences with V and J called. Some clones fail to appear in such tables; in the studies checked, an unresolved V gene covers under half of the shortfall, and the cause of the remainder is unknown. For V, J and clone size, that table is used; D and trimming come from the DNA. The sample profile shows 150,000 to 200,000 clones; approximately 92% of them were found once. The ten largest clones represent about 5.3% of the sample.

The chain was built from TRBV7-8 and TRBJ1-6; the D gene identity is not certain. This clonotype originated in a man aged 25-40 years with COVID-19, enrolled during active disease. The specimen sequenced was peripheral blood. For the CDR3, the sequence is CASSPRLLTDSPLHF. The nucleotides read TGTGCCAGCAGCCCCCGACTACTCACGGATTCACCCCTCCACTTT.